This TCR beta chain was retrieved from a study of cytomegalovirus exposure and HLA in healthy donors. Healthy donors of bone marrow made up the group. General study findings and limits: When presence/absence was analysed, sequencing depth was taken to be roughly uniform across donors. In an earlier analysis, productive rearrangement rates for most beta V segments clustered near 87% or 30%. For cytomegalovirus status, the classifier reportedly gave diagnoses with high specificity and sensitivity.

With regard to this clone: Its antigen is not identified.

PCR employed 60 Vbeta and 13 Jbeta primers. TCRdb's table, derived via immunoSEQ multiplex PCR, lists solely in-frame clones and lacks some. The sample lists roughly 100,000 clones; roughly three quarters were seen once. Germline V lookup: CDR1 LNHNV, CDR2 YYDKDF (reference sequence). Trimming took 4 bases from V and 5 from J; bases not matched to a gene: 6. This CDR3 has 14 amino acids. The receptor comes from a young man in good health and CMV-seronegative. The specimen was PBMCs. The genes are TRBV15 and TRBJ2-5; 8 bases fit TRBD1. The CDR3 protein is CATSTRQGLETQYF. CDR3 DNA sequence: TGTGCCACCAGCACGAGACAGGGGCTCGAGACCCAGTACTTC.